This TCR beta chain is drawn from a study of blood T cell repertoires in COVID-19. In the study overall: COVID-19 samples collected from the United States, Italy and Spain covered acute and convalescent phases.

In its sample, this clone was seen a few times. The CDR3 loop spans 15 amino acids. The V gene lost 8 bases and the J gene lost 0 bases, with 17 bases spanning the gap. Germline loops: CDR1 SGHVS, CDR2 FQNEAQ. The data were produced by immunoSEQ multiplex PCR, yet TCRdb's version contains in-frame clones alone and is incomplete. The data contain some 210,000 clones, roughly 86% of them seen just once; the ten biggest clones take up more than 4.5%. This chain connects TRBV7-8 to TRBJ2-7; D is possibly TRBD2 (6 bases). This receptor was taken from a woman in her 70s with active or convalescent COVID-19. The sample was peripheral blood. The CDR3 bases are TGTGCCAGCGGGACCGGGGGACTCCGCTCCTACGAGCAGTACTTC. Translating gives CASGTGGLRSYEQYF.